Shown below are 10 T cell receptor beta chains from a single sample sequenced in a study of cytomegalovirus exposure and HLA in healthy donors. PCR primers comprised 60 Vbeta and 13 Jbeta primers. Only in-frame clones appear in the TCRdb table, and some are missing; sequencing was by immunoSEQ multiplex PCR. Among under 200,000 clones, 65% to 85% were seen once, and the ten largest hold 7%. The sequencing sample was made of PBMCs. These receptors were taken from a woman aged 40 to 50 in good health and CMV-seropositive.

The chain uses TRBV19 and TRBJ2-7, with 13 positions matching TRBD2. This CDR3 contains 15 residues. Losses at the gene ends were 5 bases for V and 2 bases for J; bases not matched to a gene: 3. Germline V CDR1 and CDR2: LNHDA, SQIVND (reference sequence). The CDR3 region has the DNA TGTGCCAGTAGTTTGACTAGCGGGGGGACCTACGAGCAGTACTTC. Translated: CASSLTSGGTYEQYF. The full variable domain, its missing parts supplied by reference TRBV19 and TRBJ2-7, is DGGITQSPKYLFRKEGQNVTLSCEQNLNHDAMYWYRQDPGQGLRLIYYSQIVNDFQKGDIAEGYSVSREKKESFPLTVTSAQKNPTAFYLCASSLTSGGTYEQYFGPGTRLTVT.

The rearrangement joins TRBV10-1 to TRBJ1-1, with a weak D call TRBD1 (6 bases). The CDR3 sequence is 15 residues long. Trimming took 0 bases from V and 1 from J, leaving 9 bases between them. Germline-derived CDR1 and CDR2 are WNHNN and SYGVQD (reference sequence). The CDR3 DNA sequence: TGCGCCAGCAGTGAGTCTGGACAGCCGAACACTGAAGCTTTCTTT. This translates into CASSESGQPNTEAFF.

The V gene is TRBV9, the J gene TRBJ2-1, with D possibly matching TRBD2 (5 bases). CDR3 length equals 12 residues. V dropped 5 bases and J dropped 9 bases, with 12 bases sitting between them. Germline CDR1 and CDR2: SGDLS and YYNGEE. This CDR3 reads CASSPGLSEQFF. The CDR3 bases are TGTGCCAGCAGTCCCGGACTTTCTGAGCAGTTCTTC.

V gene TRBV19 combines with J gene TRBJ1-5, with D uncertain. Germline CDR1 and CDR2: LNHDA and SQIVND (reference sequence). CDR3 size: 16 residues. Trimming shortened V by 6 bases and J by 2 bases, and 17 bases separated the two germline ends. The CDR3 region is CASSQYPAVGNQPQHF. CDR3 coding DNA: TGTGCCAGTAGCCAGTACCCGGCGGTGGGCAATCAGCCCCAGCATTTT.

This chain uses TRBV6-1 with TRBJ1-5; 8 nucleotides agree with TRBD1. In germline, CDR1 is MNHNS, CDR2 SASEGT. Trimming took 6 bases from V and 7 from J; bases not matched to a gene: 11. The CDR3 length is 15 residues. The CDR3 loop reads CASSFLGQGDQPQHF. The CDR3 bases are TGTGCCAGCAGCTTCCTTGGACAGGGTGACCAGCCCCAGCATTTT.

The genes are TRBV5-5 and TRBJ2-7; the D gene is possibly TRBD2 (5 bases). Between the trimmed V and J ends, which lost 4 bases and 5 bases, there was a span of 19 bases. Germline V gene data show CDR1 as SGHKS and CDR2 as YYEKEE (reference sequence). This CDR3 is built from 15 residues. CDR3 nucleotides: TGTGCCAGCAGCAAATCTAGCTATCGAGACAACGAGCAGTACTTC. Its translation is CASSKSSYRDNEQYF.

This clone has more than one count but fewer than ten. The chain's CDR3 is CASSITAGGGDTQYF. In DNA, the CDR3 is TGTGCCAGTAGTATTACAGCGGGGGGTGGTGATACGCAGTATTTT. J is TRBJ2-3 and V is TRBV19, with 9 bases aligning to TRBD2. The CDR3 consists of 15 residues. Germline CDR1 LNHDA, CDR2 SQIVND (reference sequence). The V and J ends lost 3 bases and 6 bases, in that order; junction bases with no gene match: 7.

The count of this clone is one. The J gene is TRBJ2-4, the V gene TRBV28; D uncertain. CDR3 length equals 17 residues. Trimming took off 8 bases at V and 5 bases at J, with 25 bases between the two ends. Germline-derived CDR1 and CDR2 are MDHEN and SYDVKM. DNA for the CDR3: TGTGCCAGCGCCTCACACAAGCCCCACCACACAGAAAACATTCAGTACTTC. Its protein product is CASASHKPHHTENIQYF.

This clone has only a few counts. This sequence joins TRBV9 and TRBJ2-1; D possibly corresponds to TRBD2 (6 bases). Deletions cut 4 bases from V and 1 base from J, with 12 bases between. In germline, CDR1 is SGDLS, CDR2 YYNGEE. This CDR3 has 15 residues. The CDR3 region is CASSPREKSYNEQFF. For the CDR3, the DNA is TGTGCCAGCAGCCCGCGGGAAAAATCCTACAATGAGCAGTTCTTC.

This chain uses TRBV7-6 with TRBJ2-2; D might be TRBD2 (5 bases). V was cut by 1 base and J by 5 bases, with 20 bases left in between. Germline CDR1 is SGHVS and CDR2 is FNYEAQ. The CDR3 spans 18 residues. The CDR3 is CASSLVNSLLSGTGELFF. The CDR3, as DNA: TGTGCCAGCAGCTTAGTAAACAGCCTATTATCGGGGACCGGGGAGCTGTTTTTT.